This T cell receptor beta chain stems from a study of blood T cell repertoires in COVID-19. For the study at large: PBMCs, B-cell-depleted T cells, or T cells were the source of the cDNA or gDNA that made up the material.

In the original processing: Reference gene primer amplification gave estimated nucleated cell counts. Generated by immunoSEQ multiplex PCR, the TCRdb table keeps only in-frame clones and is missing some. The DNA gave D and trimming, while V, J and clone size come from that table. The sample has under 350,000 clones, 90% seen once. This CDR3 spans 15 amino acids. In germline, CDR1 is MGHRA, CDR2 YSYEKL. Trimming took off 5 bases at V and 7 bases at J, with 15 bases between the two ends. Clinical history as reported by participants underpinned cohort assignment. For recovered donors of Cohort 3, there were two negative PCRs, clearance, or symptom resolution.

The specimen sequenced was PBMCs or T cells enriched from blood (not recorded which). The TCR originated in a man aged 60 to 75 who had recovered from COVID-19. The J gene is TRBJ1-6, the V gene TRBV4-1; D is unclear. CDR3 sequence (DNA): TGCGCCAGCAGCTCTGATATTAGACTAAATTCACCCCTCCACTTT. Encoded protein: CASSSDIRLNSPLHF.